This T cell receptor beta chain derives from a study of T cells in Graves' hyperthyroidism and ophthalmopathy. With 5 bases removed from V and 4 bases from J, the gap between germline ends came to 9 bases. CDR3 size: 13 residues. Germline CDR1 SGHVS, CDR2 FQNEAQ. Researchers barred patients who had uncontrolled infection, other autoimmune disease, pregnancy or lactation. This clonotype has a count of ten or more. The source material, RNA transcripts, was used to amplify TCR beta CDR3 regions. HTBI primers were employed in a first-round RT-PCR of the TCR CDR3. TCRdb reprocessed the multiplex PCR reads via MiXCR and lists one record per CDR3 protein. The data hold hundreds of thousands of distinct CDR3 sequences, with more than 14% observed a single time.

The material sequenced was blood. The receptor comes from a woman between 45 and 60 years old with Graves' ophthalmopathy. The rearrangement links TRBV7-8 to TRBJ2-1; D uncertain. CDR3 DNA: TGTGCCAGCAGCGCGGACGCATACAATGAGCAGTTCTTC. The encoded protein is CASSADAYNEQFF. The full variable domain, rest sourced from reference TRBV7-8 and TRBJ2-1, is GAGVSQSPRYKVAKRGQDVALRCDPISGHVSLFWYQQALGQGPEFLTYFQNEAQLDKSGLPSDRFFAERPEGSVSTLKIQRTQQEDSAVYLCASSADAYNEQFFGPGTRLTVL.